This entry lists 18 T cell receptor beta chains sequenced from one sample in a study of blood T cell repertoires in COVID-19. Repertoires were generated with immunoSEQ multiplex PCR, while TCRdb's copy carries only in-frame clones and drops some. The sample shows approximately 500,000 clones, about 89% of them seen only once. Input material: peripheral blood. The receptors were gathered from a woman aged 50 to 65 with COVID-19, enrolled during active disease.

The CDR3 region is CASSEEGAMNTEAFF. DNA of the CDR3: TGTGCCAGCAGTGAAGAGGGGGCGATGAACACTGAAGCTTTCTTT. The J gene is TRBJ1-1, the V gene TRBV25-1; 7 bases match TRBD1. Unmatched junction bases numbered 3, after V lost 2 bases and J lost 0 bases. This CDR3 is built from 15 residues. Germline assignment: CDR1 MGHDK and CDR2 SYGVNS.

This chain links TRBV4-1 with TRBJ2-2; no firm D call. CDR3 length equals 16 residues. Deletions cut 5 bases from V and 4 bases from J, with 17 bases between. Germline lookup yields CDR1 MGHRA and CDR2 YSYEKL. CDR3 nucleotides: TGCGCCAGCAGCTCCCGACACCCCCCGACCACCGGGGAGCTGTTTTTT. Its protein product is CASSSRHPPTTGELFF.

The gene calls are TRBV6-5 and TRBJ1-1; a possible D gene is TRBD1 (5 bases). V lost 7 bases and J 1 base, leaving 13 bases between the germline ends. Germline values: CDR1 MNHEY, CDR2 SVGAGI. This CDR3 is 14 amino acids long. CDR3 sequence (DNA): TGTGCCAGCACTTTAGGGGATGGGAACACTGAAGCTTTCTTT. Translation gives CASTLGDGNTEAFF.

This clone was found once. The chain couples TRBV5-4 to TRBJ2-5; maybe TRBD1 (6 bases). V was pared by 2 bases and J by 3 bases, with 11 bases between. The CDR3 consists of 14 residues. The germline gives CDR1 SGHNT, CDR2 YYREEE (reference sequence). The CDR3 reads CASSFDRSKETQYF. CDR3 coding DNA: TGTGCCAGCAGCTTTGACAGGTCAAAAGAGACCCAGTACTTC.

This CDR3 reads CAFTSQDRDRETQYF. DNA of the CDR3: TGTGCCTTTACATCCCAGGACAGGGATCGAGAGACCCAGTACTTC. V and J are TRBV3-1 (or the pseudogene TRBV3-2) and TRBJ2-5; 8 nucleotides align to TRBD1. The CDR3 has 15 amino acids. The J segment lost 4 bases and the V segment lost 11 bases, leaving 15 bases of the junction unmatched. CDR1 is LGHDT and CDR2 is YNNKEL in the germline V gene (reference sequence).

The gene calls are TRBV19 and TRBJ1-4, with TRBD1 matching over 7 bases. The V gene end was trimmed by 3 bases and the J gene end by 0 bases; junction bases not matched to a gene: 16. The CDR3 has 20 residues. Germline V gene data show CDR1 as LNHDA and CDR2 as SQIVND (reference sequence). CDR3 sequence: CASSMGLEGAPRATNEKLFF. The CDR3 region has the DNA TGTGCCAGTAGTATGGGGCTTGAGGGGGCGCCAAGAGCAACTAATGAAAAACTGTTTTTT.

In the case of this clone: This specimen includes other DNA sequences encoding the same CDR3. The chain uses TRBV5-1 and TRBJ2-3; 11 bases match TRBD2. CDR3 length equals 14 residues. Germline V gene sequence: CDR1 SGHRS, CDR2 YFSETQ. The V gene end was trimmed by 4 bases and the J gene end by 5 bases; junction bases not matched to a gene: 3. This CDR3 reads CASSPGTSGDTQYF. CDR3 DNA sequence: TGCGCCAGCAGCCCCGGGACTAGCGGAGATACGCAGTATTTT.

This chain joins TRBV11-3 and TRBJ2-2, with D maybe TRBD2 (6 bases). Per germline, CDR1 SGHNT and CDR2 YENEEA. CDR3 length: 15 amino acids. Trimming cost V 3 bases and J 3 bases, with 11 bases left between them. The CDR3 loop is CASSLDGGHTGELFF. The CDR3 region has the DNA TGTGCCAGCAGCTTGGACGGGGGTCACACCGGGGAGCTGTTTTTT.

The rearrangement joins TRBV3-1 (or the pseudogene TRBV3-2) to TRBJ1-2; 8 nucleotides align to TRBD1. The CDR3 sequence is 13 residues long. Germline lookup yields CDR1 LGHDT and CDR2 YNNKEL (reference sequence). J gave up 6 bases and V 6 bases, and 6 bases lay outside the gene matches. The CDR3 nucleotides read TGTGCCAGCAGGCCGGACAGGGAGAATGGCTACACCTTC. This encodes CASRPDRENGYTF.

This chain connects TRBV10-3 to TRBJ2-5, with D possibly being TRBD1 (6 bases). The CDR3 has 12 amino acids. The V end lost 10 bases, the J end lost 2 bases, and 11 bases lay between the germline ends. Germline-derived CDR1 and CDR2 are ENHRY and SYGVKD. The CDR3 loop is CATRTDQETQYF. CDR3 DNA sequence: TGTGCCACACGGACAGATCAAGAGACCCAGTACTTC.

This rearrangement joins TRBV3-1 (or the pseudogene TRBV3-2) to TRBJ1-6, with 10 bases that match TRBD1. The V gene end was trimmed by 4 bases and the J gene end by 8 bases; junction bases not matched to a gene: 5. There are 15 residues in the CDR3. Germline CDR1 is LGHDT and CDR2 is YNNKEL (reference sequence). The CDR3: CASSPRQGADSPLHF. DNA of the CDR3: TGTGCCAGCAGCCCAAGACAGGGGGCGGATTCACCCCTCCACTTT.

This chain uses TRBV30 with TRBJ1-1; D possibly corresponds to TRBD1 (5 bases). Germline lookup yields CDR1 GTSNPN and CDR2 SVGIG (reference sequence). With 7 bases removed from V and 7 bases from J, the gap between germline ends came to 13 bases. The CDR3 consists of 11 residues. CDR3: CASSWGVEAFF. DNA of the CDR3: TGTGCCTCCTCCTGGGGGGTTGAAGCTTTCTTT.

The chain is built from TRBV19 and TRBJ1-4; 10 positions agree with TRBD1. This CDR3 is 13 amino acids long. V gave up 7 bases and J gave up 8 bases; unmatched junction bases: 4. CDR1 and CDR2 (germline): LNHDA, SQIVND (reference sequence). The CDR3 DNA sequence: TGTGCCAGTAAGGGACAGGGGCAAGAAAAACTGTTTTTT. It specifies CASKGQGQEKLFF. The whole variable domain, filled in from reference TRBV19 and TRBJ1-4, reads DGGITQSPKYLFRKEGQNVTLSCEQNLNHDAMYWYRQDPGQGLRLIYYSQIVNDFQKGDIAEGYSVSREKKESFPLTVTSAQKNPTAFYLCASKGQGQEKLFFGSGTQLSVL.

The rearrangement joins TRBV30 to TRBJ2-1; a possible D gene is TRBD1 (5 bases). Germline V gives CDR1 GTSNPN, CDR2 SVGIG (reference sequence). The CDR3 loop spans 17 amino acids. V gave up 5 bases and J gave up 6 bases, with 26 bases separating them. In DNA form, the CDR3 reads TGTGCCTGGGCCCCCCTAGGGCAGGGTACCCTAATCAATGAGCAGTTCTTC. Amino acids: CAWAPLGQGTLINEQFF.

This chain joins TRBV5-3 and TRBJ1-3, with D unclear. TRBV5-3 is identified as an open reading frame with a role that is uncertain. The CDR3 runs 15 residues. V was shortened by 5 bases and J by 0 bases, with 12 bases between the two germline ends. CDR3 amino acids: CARSTSRCSGNTIYF. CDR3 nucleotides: TGTGCCAGAAGTACTAGCCGGTGCTCTGGAAACACCATATATTTT.

CDR3 loop: CASSSRVGSVYGYTF. DNA for the CDR3: TGCGCCAGCAGCTCCAGGGTCGGGTCGGTCTATGGCTACACCTTC. The chain carries TRBV5-1 and TRBJ1-2; a weak D match, TRBD1 (5 bases). This CDR3 has 15 amino acids. The V end was cut by 3 bases, the J end by 4 bases, with 16 bases between. Germline values: CDR1 SGHRS, CDR2 YFSETQ.

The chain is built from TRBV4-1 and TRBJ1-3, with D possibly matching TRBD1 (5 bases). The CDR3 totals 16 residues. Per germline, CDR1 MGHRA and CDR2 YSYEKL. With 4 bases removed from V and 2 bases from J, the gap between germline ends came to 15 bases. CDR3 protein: CASSPLTGGAGNTIYF. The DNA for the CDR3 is TGCGCCAGCAGCCCTTTGACCGGAGGGGCTGGAAACACCATATATTTT.

The CDR3 DNA sequence: TGTGCCAGCCCGACAGTGGATAATGAAAAACTGTTTTTT. Amino acids: CASPTVDNEKLFF. The J gene is TRBJ1-4, the V gene TRBV30, with D tentatively TRBD1 (5 bases). Germline loops: CDR1 GTSNPN, CDR2 SVGIG (reference sequence). This CDR3 comprises 13 residues. Trimming pared 8 bases from V and 4 bases from J, leaving 14 bases between.